Below are 27 T cell receptor beta chains sequenced from a single sample in a study of T cell responses to AZD1222 COVID-19 vaccine. Using immunoSEQ multiplex PCR, the repertoire was profiled, and TCRdb retains in-frame clones only, with some absent. Here the sample spans around 76,000 clones, roughly 89% being singletons. This material consisted of peripheral blood, taken on day 0 of AZD1222 vaccination. Every receptor here comes from an adult in good health.

The chain couples TRBV4-3 to TRBJ1-2; D gene uncertain. Germline CDR1 is LGHNA and CDR2 is YSLEER. Trimming shortened V by 0 bases and J by 2 bases, and 7 bases separated the two germline ends. This CDR3 contains 14 residues. The DNA of the CDR3 is TGCGCCAGCAGCCAAGAACAGAGAAACTATGGCTACACCTTC. It encodes CASSQEQRNYGYTF.

This chain joins TRBV6-5 and TRBJ2-1; TRBD1 matches 7 bases. Looked up from germline, CDR1 is MNHEY and CDR2 is SVGAGI. Trimming cost V 5 bases and J 3 bases; bases outside gene matches: 7. The CDR3 runs 15 residues. CDR3 DNA: TGTGCCAGCAGTCCCTCGGACAGGTACTACAATGAGCAGTTCTTC. This gives the protein CASSPSDRYYNEQFF.

The rearrangement links TRBV7-6 to TRBJ1-6; the match to TRBD1 covers 7 bases. Germline CDR1 is SGHVS and CDR2 is FNYEAQ. CDR3 length: 16 amino acids. V shed 5 bases, J shed 9 bases, and the junction held 13 bases outside the gene matches. The CDR3 region has the DNA TGTGCCAGCAGCCCATCCCCTGACAGGGCAGGTTCACCCCTCCACTTT. Encoded protein: CASSPSPDRAGSPLHF.

The chain uses TRBV5-6 and TRBJ1-6; D unresolved. Trimming cost V 1 base and J 8 bases, with 19 bases left between them. Per germline, CDR1 SGHDT and CDR2 YYEEEE. The CDR3 runs 17 residues. The CDR3 DNA reads TGTGCCAGCAGCTTGCGGTCACCCATCTTATTCCATTCACCCCTCCACTTT. Residues: CASSLRSPILFHSPLHF.

The V and J genes are TRBV2 and TRBJ1-1; D gene uncertain. Deletions cut 6 bases from V and 5 bases from J, with 19 bases between. The germline V gene has CDR1 SNHLY and CDR2 FYNNEI. The CDR3 runs to 15 residues. CDR3 region: CASSSLTVLGTEAFF. In DNA, the CDR3 is TGTGCCAGCAGCTCTTTGACCGTCCTGGGGACTGAAGCTTTCTTT.

The genes are TRBV18 and TRBJ1-6; no clear D. Trimming took 3 bases from V and 10 from J, leaving 7 bases between them. Germline-derived CDR1 and CDR2 are KGHSH and LQKENI. The CDR3 is 12 amino acids. This CDR3 is CASSPPDSPLHF. The CDR3 nucleotides read TGTGCCAGCTCACCCCCCGACTCACCCCTCCACTTT. The full variable domain, with the rest looked up from reference TRBV18 and TRBJ1-6, is NAGVMQNPRHLVRRRGQEARLRCSPMKGHSHVYWYRQLPEEGLKFMVYLQKENIIDESGMPKERFSAEFPKEGPSILRIQQVVRGDSAAYFCASSPPDSPLHFGNGTRLTVT.

J is TRBJ1-2 and V is TRBV6-5; D perhaps matches TRBD1 (6 bases). The V end lost 3 bases, the J end lost 4 bases, and 12 bases lay between the germline ends. The CDR3 length is 14 residues. Germline CDR1 and CDR2: MNHEY and SVGAGI. The CDR3 region has the DNA TGTGCCAGCAGTTATGGCAGGGGAGGCTATGGCTACACCTTC. This codes for CASSYGRGGYGYTF.

This chain joins TRBV4-3 and TRBJ1-1; 9 nucleotides line up with TRBD1. Losses at the gene ends were 0 bases for V and 0 bases for J; bases not matched to a gene: 8. This CDR3 comprises 18 residues. Germline V lookup: CDR1 LGHNA, CDR2 YSLEER. CDR3 residues: CASSQETGTGMMNTEAFF. The CDR3 DNA reads TGCGCCAGCAGCCAAGAAACCGGGACAGGGATGATGAACACTGAAGCTTTCTTT.

The gene calls are TRBV9 and TRBJ2-5; D gene ambiguous. In germline, CDR1 is SGDLS, CDR2 YYNGEE. Trimming took off 4 bases at V and 1 base at J, with 17 bases between the two ends. The CDR3 runs to 16 residues. The CDR3 sequence is CASSPPLGIFQETQYF. The CDR3 nucleotides read TGTGCCAGCAGCCCCCCTTTAGGGATATTCCAAGAGACCCAGTACTTC.

The V call is TRBV9, the J call TRBJ1-1; maybe TRBD1 (6 bases). The CDR3 loop spans 15 amino acids. The germline V gene has CDR1 SGDLS and CDR2 YYNGEE. V was clipped by 3 bases and J by 1 base, with 13 bases between them. The CDR3 sequence: CASSGPTGRNTEAFF. The CDR3 nucleotides read TGTGCCAGCAGCGGGCCGACAGGACGGAACACTGAAGCTTTCTTT.

V gene TRBV15 combines with J gene TRBJ2-7; 7 bases fit TRBD1. Trimming cost V 0 bases and J 0 bases; bases outside gene matches: 2. The CDR3 runs 15 residues. Germline CDR1 and CDR2: LNHNV and YYDKDF (reference sequence). The CDR3: CATSREQGSSYEQYF. The CDR3 DNA follows: TGTGCCACCAGCAGAGAACAGGGGAGCTCCTACGAGCAGTACTTC.

The chain combines TRBV24-1 with TRBJ1-2, with 10 positions matching TRBD1. CDR1 is KGHDR and CDR2 is SFDVKD in the germline V gene. The CDR3 contains 15 residues. The V and J ends lost 3 bases and 5 bases, in that order; junction bases with no gene match: 5. CDR3 sequence (DNA): TGTGCCACCAGTGATCCGGGACAGGGGATGTATGGCTACACCTTC. The encoded protein is CATSDPGQGMYGYTF.

The V and J genes are TRBV10-3 and TRBJ2-7; D is possibly TRBD2 (6 bases). The CDR3 sequence is 18 residues long. The germline V gene has CDR1 ENHRY and CDR2 SYGVKD. Trimming pared 10 bases from V and 1 base from J, leaving 29 bases between. CDR3 bases: TGTGCCACTCGAGCGCAGAGCCAGTCGGGGGTGGGATCCTACGAGCAGTACTTC. Its translation: CATRAQSQSGVGSYEQYF.

J is TRBJ1-5 and V is TRBV11-2; 7 nucleotides agree with TRBD1. CDR1 is SGHAT, CDR2 FQNNGV, per germline. The CDR3 is made up of 14 amino acids. The ends lost 2 bases at V and 7 bases at J; junction bases unmatched: 5. CDR3 sequence (DNA): TGTGCCAGCAGCTTACAGGGGGGGTCACAGCCCCAGCATTTT. Translation: CASSLQGGSQPQHF.

The gene calls are TRBV6-5 and TRBJ2-7, with unresolved D. This CDR3 spans 15 amino acids. With 0 bases removed from V and 3 bases from J, the gap between germline ends came to 12 bases. The germline gives CDR1 MNHEY, CDR2 SVGAGI. CDR3 protein: CASSYSVGPIYEQYF. The CDR3 DNA reads TGTGCCAGCAGTTACTCGGTCGGACCCATCTACGAGCAGTACTTC.

Points on this clone: An end of the junction does not agree with germline; a read error may underlie this. The chain combines TRBV7-7 with TRBJ2-5, with no clear D. The CDR3 contains 14 residues. Germline V gene lookup returns CDR1 SSHAT and CDR2 FNYEAQ (reference sequence). CDR3 in amino acids: CASSLGVVRETQYF. DNA for the CDR3: TGTGCTAGCAGCTTAGGTGTTGTCCGTGAGACCCAGTACTTC. Together with reference TRBV7-7 and TRBJ2-5, the CDR3 gives the full variable domain: GAGVSQSPRYKVTKRGQDVTLRCDPISSHATLYWYQQALGQGPEFLTYFNYEAQPDKSGLPSDRFSAERPEGSISTLTIQRTEQRDSAMYRCASSLGVVRETQYFGPGTRLLVL.

Concerning this clone: Other DNA sequences within the sample encode an identical CDR3. The DNA of the CDR3 is TGTGCCATCAGTGAGTCGGTGGGGTCCTACGAGCAGTACTTC. As protein: CAISESVGSYEQYF. V is TRBV10-3 and J is TRBJ2-7; D is undetermined. Germline CDR1 and CDR2: ENHRY and SYGVKD. Trimming left V 0 bases short and J 1 base short, with 7 bases between. This CDR3 has 14 residues.

The chain is built from TRBV15 and TRBJ2-7, with 8 bases lining up with TRBD1. V shed 0 bases, J shed 5 bases, and the junction held 12 bases outside the gene matches. The V gene's germline CDR1 is LNHNV and CDR2 YYDKDF (reference sequence). The CDR3 consists of 17 residues. DNA for the CDR3: TGTGCCACCAGCAGAGACTACGGCACGGACAGGGTCGACGAGCAGTACTTC. Amino acids: CATSRDYGTDRVDEQYF.

V is TRBV19 and J is TRBJ2-4; the D is unclear. Germline CDR1 and CDR2: LNHDA and SQIVND (reference sequence). Trimming shortened V by 1 base and J by 2 bases, and 3 bases separated the two germline ends. The CDR3 is 13 residues long. CDR3 nucleotide sequence: TGTGCCAGTAGTATAGGTTCCAAAAACATTCAGTACTTC. Translation gives CASSIGSKNIQYF.

The chain uses TRBV12-3 or TRBV12-4 and TRBJ1-5; D unresolved. There are 13 residues in the CDR3. With 2 bases removed from V and 7 bases from J, the gap between germline ends came to 9 bases. The CDR3 loop is CASSLNLEQPQHF. CDR3 sequence (DNA): TGTGCCAGCAGTTTAAACCTGGAGCAGCCCCAGCATTTT.

The chain couples TRBV5-6 to TRBJ2-3; D is perhaps TRBD2 (5 bases). CDR3 length: 12 residues. Trimming cost V 4 bases and J 8 bases, with 11 bases left between them. Germline assignment: CDR1 SGHDT and CDR2 YYEEEE. CDR3 loop: CASSAAGVTQYF. CDR3 coding DNA: TGTGCCAGCAGCGCCGCGGGTGTTACGCAGTATTTT.

V is TRBV30 and J is TRBJ1-2; weak D call: TRBD1 (6 bases). The CDR3 is 15 residues long. Trimming cost V 2 bases and J 2 bases, with 15 bases left between them. Germline assignment: CDR1 GTSNPN and CDR2 SVGIG (reference sequence). CDR3 bases: TGTGCCTGGAGTCGGACAGTCCGGCCGAACTATGGCTACACCTTC. This gives the protein CAWSRTVRPNYGYTF.

The chain joins TRBV5-1 to TRBJ1-3; TRBD1 matches 7 bases. Germline CDR1 is SGHRS and CDR2 is YFSETQ. The CDR3 is 17 amino acids. With 0 bases clipped from V and 0 bases from J, the junction kept 6 bases outside the gene matches. The CDR3 nucleotides read TGCGCCAGCAGCTTGGGGCCGGGACAGAGCTCTGGAAACACCATATATTTT. This gives the protein CASSLGPGQSSGNTIYF.

This chain joins TRBV29-1 and TRBJ2-2, with D perhaps being TRBD1 or TRBD2 (5 bases each). CDR1 is SQVTM, CDR2 ANQGSEA, per germline. This CDR3 has 14 amino acids. The V end was cut by 5 bases, the J end by 0 bases, with 10 bases between. The CDR3 loop is CSVRADTNTGELFF. The DNA of the CDR3 is TGCAGCGTTAGAGCGGACACGAACACCGGGGAGCTGTTTTTT.

V and J are TRBV5-6 and TRBJ1-1; unclear D gene. Looked up from germline, CDR1 is SGHDT and CDR2 is YYEEEE. V was clipped by 0 bases and J by 8 bases, with 5 bases between them. The CDR3 has 11 amino acids. This CDR3 is CASSLGREAFF. The CDR3 bases are TGTGCCAGCAGCTTGGGAAGGGAAGCTTTCTTT.

The chain couples TRBV6-2 or TRBV6-3 to TRBJ2-3; possibly TRBD1 or TRBD2 for D (5 bases each). Trimming took 0 bases from V and 11 from J, leaving 18 bases between them. The length of the CDR3 is 15 residues. Germline V lookup: CDR1 MNHEY, CDR2 SVGEGT. The CDR3, as DNA: TGTGCCAGCAGTTACTCGGTGTTTGATGCGAGGGGGCAGTATTTT. Its protein product is CASSYSVFDARGQYF.

V is TRBV28 and J is TRBJ2-7; no firm D call. Germline V gene lookup returns CDR1 MDHEN and CDR2 SYDVKM. V lost 6 bases to trimming and J lost 0 bases, with 9 bases between them. CDR3 length: 13 residues. The CDR3 sequence: CASSPGSSYEQYF. The CDR3 bases are TGTGCCAGCAGCCCCGGGTCCTCCTACGAGCAGTACTTC.